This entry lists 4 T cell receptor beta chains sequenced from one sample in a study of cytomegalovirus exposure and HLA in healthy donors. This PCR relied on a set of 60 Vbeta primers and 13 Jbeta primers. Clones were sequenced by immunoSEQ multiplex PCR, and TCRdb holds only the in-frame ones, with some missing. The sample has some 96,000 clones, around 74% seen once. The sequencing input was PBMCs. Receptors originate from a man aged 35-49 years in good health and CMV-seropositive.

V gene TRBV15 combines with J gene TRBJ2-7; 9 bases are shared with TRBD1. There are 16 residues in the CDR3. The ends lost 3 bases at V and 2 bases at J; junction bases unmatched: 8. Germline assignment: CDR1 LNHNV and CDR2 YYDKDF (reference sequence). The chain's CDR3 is CATSRKGQGIAYEQYF. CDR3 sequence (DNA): TGTGCCACCAGCAGGAAGGGACAGGGTATCGCCTACGAGCAGTACTTC.

Here the CDR3 reads CASSLRQGAYEQYF. CDR3 DNA: TGTGCCAGCAGCTTGCGGCAGGGGGCCTACGAGCAGTACTTC. The chain links TRBV5-8 to TRBJ2-5; 7 nucleotides match TRBD1. The J call is in doubt because the DNA end fits TRBJ2-7 better. The CDR3 covers 14 residues. CDR1 is SGHTS and CDR2 is YDEGEE in the germline V gene.

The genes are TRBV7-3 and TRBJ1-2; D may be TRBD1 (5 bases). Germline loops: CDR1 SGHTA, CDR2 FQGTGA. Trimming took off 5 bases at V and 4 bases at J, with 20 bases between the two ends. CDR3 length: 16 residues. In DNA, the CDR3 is TGTGCCAGCAGCCCAGCAAGGGGTGGAGGGCTCTATGGCTACACCTTC. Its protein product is CASSPARGGGLYGYTF.

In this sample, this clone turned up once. CDR3: CASSLDGRATEAFF. As DNA, the CDR3 is TGTGCCAGCAGCTTAGATGGCAGGGCTACTGAAGCTTTCTTT. V gene TRBV11-3 combines with J gene TRBJ1-1; perhaps TRBD1 as D (5 bases). The germline V and J ends were trimmed by 0 bases and 5 bases, with 10 bases remaining between them. Germline CDR1 is SGHNT and CDR2 is YENEEA. CDR3 length: 14 residues.